This TCR beta chain was observed in a study of multiple sclerosis patients with progressive multifocal leukoencephalopathy. Here immunoSEQ multiplex PCR was the method, and the copy in TCRdb shows in-frame clones only, minus some. The sample gives 25,000 to 35,000 clones, about 88% of which show up once; 3.2% is in the top ten. Germline V gene data show CDR1 as MNHEY and CDR2 as SMNVEV (reference sequence). V shed 4 bases and J shed 4 bases, with 13 bases lying between them. This CDR3 region has 14 residues. Time point defined: time of PML onset. Natalizumab-treated patients developed PML between roughly 16 and 60 months into natalizumab therapy.

This clonotype was obtained from a human donor with progressive multifocal leukoencephalopathy. This chain uses TRBV27 with TRBJ1-2, with no clear D. The specimen was PBMCs, collected from a patient treated with natalizumab. This CDR3 reads CASSSRRAPYGYTF. DNA of the CDR3: TGTGCCAGCAGTTCGAGACGAGCTCCCTATGGCTACACCTTC.